This T cell receptor beta chain was captured by sequencing in a study of shared clonotypes between healthy human individuals. Study observations and caveats: It was observed that approximately 5% of naive CD4 clonotypes were shared across several donors. Read depth was anticipated to influence clonotype sharing among donors. A limitation of the genetic and exposure-history diversity represented arose from few donors.

This clone has a count of ten or more. The antigen remains undetermined. This CDR3 spans 17 amino acids. Profiled with immunoSEQ multiplex PCR; TCRdb holds only in-frame clones, not every one. The sample lists 550,000 to 800,000 clones, 74% occurring once. Subsets obtained from CD4+ cells comprised CD45RA+ naive and CD45RA-negative memory cells. This receptor was obtained from a woman aged 30 to 39 in good health. The chain combines TRBV21-1 with TRBJ2-7; the table's D gene call, TRBD2, was not cross checked with the DNA. TRBV21-1 is a pseudogene. Sequencing was carried out using memory CD4+ T cells sorted from blood. Specified subset: CD45RA-negative fraction. The CDR3 DNA sequence: TGTGCCAGCAGCAACCGACTAGCGGGAGGGCGTTCCCACGAGCAGTACTTC. It codes for CASSNRLAGGRSHEQYF.